Detailed here is one T cell receptor beta chain. There is no known antigen for this receptor. Per-nucleotide qualities are absent, and no much larger clonotype sits a single base away. The reads were generated on an Illumina HiSeq 2500. TCR beta libraries were prepared by quantitative 5'-RACE with molecular barcodes. The paper's data handling went like this. To identify disease-linked TCR variants, a new computational method was used, one built on a probabilistic model of VDJ rearrangement. The public reads were reanalyzed by TCRdb: fastp trimming at Q25, MiXCR alignment, in-frame beta chains only. Under each unique CDR3 protein, matching rows form one entry showing the most common genes and DNA. These V and J calls originate from TCRdb's pipeline instead of the authors' own analysis. Within this sample are 200,000 to 250,000 distinct CDR3 sequences, with over 9.5% of them counted one time only. Of the sample, around a fifth is held by the ten largest clones.

The entry originates in a study of CD8 T cells in ankylosing spondylitis listed by TCRdb under 2017. General notes on the study: The study profiled T cell receptor beta repertoires in healthy donors and ankylosing spondylitis patients to find disease-linked TCR variants. The whole study cohort included about a hundred healthy donors and about two dozen ankylosing spondylitis patients. Peripheral blood was sampled, and synovial fluid was additionally collected from ankylosing spondylitis patients. Overall study outcomes, separate from this receptor: A TCR beta motif made up of several highly homologous amino acid variants appeared to be characteristic of blood from ankylosing spondylitis patients. According to the report, matched synovial fluid samples from ankylosing spondylitis patients were significantly enriched for the disease-linked clones. In peripheral blood, the disease-linked clones were found at relatively low frequencies and had a CD8+ phenotype. Some motif variants had previously been reported in the synovial fluid and blood of reactive arthritis patients, which suggests shared mechanisms of disease initiation.

For CDR1 and CDR2, the germline V gene (reference sequence) lists DFQATT and SNEGSKA. From cysteine to phenylalanine, the CDR3 is 13 amino acids long. CDR3 DNA is the only sequence kept; it has 39 bases, read in frame from the first base. At the junction V is shortened by 3 bases and J by 3 bases, with 12 bases in between. The rearranged segments are TRBV20-1 and TRBJ2-7; a weak D assignment points to TRBD1 (7 bases agree). Material for sequencing was blood, either unsorted or a sorted T cell fraction (not recorded which). This TCR derives from a male donor with ankylosing spondylitis or in good health (not recorded which). The CDR3 protein sequence reads: CSARWQGGYEQYF. Here is the DNA: TGCAGTGCTAGGTGGCAGGGGGGCTACGAGCAGTACTTC.